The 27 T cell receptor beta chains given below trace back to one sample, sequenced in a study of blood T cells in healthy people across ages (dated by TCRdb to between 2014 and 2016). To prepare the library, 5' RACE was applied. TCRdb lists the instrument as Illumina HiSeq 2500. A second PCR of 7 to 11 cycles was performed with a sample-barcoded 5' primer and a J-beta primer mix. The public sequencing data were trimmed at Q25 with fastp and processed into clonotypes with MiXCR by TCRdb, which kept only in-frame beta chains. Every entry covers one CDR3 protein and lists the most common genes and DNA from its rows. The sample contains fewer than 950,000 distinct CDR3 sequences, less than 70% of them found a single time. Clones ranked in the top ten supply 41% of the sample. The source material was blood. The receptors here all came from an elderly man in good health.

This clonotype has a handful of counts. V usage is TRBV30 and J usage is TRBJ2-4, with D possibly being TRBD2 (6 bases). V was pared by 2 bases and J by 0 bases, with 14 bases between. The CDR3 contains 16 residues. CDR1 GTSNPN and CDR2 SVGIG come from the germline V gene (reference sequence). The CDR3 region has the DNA TGTGCCTGGAGTTCGGGGACTCTCCTAGCCAAAAACATTCAGTACTTC. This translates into CAWSSGTLLAKNIQYF. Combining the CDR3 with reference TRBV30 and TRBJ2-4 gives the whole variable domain SQTIHQWPATLVQPVGSPLSLECTVEGTSNPNLYWYRQAAGRGLQLLFYSVGIGQISSEVPQNLSASRPQDRQFILSSKKLLLSDSGFYLCAWSSGTLLAKNIQYFGAGTRLSVL.

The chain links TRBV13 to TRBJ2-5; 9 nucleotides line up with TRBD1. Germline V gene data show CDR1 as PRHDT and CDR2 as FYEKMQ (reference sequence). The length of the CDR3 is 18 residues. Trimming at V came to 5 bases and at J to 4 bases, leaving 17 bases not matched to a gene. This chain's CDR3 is CASSLTGGDREIRETQYF. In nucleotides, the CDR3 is TGTGCCAGCAGCCTCACCGGCGGGGACAGGGAGATAAGAGAGACCCAGTACTTC.

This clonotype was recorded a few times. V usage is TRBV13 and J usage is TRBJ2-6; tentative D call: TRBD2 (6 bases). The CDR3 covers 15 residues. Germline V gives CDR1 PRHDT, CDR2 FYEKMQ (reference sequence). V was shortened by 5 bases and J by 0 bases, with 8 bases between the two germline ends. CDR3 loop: CASSLASSGANVLTF. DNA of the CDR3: TGTGCCAGCAGCCTAGCGTCCTCTGGGGCCAACGTCCTGACTTTC.

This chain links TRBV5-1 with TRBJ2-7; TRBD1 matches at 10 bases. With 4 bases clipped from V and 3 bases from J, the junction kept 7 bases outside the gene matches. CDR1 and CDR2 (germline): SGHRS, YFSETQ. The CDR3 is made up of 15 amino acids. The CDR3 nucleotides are TGCGCCAGCAGCCCCGGGACAGGGGTTTTCTACGAGCAGTACTTC. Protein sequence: CASSPGTGVFYEQYF. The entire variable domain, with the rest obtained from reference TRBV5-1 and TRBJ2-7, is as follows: KAGVTQTPRYLIKTRGQQVTLSCSPISGHRSVSWYQQTPGQGLQFLFEYFSETQRNKGNFPGRFSGRQFSNSRSEMNVSTLELGDSALYLCASSPGTGVFYEQYFGPGTRLTVT.

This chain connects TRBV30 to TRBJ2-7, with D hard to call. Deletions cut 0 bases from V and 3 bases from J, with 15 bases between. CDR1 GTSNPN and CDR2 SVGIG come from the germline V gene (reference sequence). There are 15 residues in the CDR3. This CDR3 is CAWSVRVSGHYEQYF. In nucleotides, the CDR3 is TGTGCCTGGAGTGTTAGGGTTAGTGGGCACTACGAGCAGTACTTC.

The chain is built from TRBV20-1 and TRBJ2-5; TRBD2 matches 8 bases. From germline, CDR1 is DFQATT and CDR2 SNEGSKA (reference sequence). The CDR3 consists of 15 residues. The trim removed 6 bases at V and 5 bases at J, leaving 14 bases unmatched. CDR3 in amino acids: CSAARAGEVRETQYF. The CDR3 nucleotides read TGCAGTGCAGCGCGAGCGGGAGAGGTTAGGGAGACCCAGTACTTC.

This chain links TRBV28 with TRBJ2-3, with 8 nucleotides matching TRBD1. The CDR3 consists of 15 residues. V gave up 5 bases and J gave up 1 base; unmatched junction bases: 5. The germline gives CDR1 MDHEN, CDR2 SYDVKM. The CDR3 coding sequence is TGTGCCAGCAGTCCCCCGGGACAGGGCACAGATACGCAGTATTTT. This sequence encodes CASSPPGQGTDTQYF.

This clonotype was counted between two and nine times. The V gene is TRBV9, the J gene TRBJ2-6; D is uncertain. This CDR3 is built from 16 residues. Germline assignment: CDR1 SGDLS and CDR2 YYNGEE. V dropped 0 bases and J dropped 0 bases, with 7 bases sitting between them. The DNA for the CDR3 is TGTGCCAGCAGCGTAGCACTGTACTCTGGGGCCAACGTCCTGACTTTC. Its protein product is CASSVALYSGANVLTF.

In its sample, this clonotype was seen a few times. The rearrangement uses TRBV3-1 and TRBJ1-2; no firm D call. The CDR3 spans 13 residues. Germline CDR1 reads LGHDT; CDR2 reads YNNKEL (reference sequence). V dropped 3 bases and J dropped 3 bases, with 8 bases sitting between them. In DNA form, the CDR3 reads TGTGCCAGCAGCCATCTGACTGACTATGGCTACACCTTC. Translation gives CASSHLTDYGYTF.

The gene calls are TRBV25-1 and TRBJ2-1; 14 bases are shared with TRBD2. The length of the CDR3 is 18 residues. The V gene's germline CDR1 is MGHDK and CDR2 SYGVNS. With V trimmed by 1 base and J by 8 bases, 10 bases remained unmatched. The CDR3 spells CASSESKLGTSGSHEQFF. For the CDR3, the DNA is TGTGCCAGCAGTGAATCCAAACTCGGGACTAGCGGGAGCCATGAGCAGTTCTTC.

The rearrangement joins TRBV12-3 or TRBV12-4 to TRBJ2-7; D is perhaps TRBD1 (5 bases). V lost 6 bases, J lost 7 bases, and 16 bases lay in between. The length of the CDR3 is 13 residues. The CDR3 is CASSGTGQNEQYF. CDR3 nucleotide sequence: TGTGCCAGCAGCGGAACTGGACAAAATGAGCAGTACTTC.

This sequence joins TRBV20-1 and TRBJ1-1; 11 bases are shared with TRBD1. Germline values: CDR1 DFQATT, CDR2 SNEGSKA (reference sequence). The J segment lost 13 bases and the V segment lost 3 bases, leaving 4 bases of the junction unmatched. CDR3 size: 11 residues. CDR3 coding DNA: TGCAGTGCTAGGAGGGGACAGGGGGGTTTCTTT. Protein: CSARRGQGGFF.

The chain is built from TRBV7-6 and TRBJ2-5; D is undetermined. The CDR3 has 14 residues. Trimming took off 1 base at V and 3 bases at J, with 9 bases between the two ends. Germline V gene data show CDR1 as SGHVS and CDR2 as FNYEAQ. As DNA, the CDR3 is TGTGCCAGCAGCTTAGATCCCAGAAAAGAGACCCAGTACTTC. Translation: CASSLDPRKETQYF.

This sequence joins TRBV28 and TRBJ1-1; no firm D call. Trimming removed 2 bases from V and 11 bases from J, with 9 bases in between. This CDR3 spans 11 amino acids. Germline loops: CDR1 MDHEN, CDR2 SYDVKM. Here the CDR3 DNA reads TGTGCCAGCAGTTTAGGGGTGATGGCTTTCTTT. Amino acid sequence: CASSLGVMAFF.

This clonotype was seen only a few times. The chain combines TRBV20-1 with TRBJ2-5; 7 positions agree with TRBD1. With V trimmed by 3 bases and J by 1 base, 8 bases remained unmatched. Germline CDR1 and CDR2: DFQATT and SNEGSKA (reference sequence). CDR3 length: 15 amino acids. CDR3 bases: TGCAGTGCTAGGGAACCGGGACAGCGCCAAGAGACCCAGTACTTC. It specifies CSAREPGQRQETQYF.

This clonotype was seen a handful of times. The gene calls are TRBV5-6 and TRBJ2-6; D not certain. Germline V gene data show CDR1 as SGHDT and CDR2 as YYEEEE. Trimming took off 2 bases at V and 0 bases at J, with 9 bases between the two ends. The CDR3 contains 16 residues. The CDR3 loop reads CASSLGSLSGANVLTF. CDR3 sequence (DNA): TGTGCCAGCAGCTTAGGCAGCCTCTCTGGGGCCAACGTCCTGACTTTC.

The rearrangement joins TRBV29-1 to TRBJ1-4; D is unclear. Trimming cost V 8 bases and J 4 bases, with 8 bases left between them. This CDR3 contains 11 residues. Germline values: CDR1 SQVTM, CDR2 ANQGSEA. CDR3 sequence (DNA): TGCAGCTCCGGCGATAATGAAAAACTGTTTTTT. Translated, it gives CSSGDNEKLFF.

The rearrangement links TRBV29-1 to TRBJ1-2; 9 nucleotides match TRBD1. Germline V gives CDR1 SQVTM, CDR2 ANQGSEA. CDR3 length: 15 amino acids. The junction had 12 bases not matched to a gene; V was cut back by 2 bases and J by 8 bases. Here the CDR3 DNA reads TGCAGCGTTGAACCGTTAACACAGGGGGCAGTGGGCTACACCTTC. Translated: CSVEPLTQGAVGYTF.

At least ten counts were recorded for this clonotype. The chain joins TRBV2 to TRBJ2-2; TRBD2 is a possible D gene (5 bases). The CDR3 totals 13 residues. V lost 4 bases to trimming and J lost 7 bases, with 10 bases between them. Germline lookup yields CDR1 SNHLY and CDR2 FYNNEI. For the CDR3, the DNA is TGTGCCAGCAGTGGTTCGGGGAGCGGGGAGCTGTTTTTT. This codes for CASSGSGSGELFF.

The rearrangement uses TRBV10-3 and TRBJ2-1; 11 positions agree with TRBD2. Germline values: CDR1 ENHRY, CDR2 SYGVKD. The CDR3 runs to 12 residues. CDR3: CGIAGGPDEQFF. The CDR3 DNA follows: TGTGGCATAGCGGGAGGGCCCGATGAGCAGTTCTTC.

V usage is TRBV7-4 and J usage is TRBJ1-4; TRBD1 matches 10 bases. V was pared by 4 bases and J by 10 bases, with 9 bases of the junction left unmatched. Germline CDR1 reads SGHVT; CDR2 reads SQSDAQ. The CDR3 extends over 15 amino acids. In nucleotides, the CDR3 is TGTGCCAGCAGCTCCGACAGGGGGCTTGTAGTAAAACTGTTTTTT. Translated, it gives CASSSDRGLVVKLFF.

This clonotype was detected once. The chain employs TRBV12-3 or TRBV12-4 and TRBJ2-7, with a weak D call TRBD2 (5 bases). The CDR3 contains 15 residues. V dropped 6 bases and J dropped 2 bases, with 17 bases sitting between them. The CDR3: CASSSSRSATYEQYF. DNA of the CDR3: TGTGCCAGCAGCTCCTCGCGTAGCGCAACCTACGAGCAGTACTTC.

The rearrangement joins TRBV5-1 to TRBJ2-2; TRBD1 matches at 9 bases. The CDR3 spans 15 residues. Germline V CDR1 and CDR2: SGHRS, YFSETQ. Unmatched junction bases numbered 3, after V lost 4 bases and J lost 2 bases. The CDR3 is CASSDRGFNTGELFF. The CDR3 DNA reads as TGCGCCAGCAGCGACAGGGGGTTCAACACCGGGGAGCTGTTTTTT.

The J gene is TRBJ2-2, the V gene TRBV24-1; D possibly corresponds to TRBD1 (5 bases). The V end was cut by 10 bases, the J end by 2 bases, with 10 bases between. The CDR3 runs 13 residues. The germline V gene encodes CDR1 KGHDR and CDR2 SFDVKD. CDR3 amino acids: CATGAGNTGELFF. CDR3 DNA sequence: TGTGCCACTGGGGCCGGCAACACCGGGGAGCTGTTTTTT.

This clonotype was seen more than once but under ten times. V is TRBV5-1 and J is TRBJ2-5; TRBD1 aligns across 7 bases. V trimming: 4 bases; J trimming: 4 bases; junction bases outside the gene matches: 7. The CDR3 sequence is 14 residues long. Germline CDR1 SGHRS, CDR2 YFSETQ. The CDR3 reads CASSHRQGSETQYF. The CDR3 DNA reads TGCGCCAGCAGCCACCGACAGGGTTCAGAGACCCAGTACTTC.

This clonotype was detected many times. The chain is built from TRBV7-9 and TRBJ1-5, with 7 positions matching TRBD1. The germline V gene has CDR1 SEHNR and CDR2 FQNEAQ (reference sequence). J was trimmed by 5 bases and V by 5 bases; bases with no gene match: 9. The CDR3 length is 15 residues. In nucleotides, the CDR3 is TGTGCCAGCAGCCAGGGGGGGAGTGGGGATCAGCCCCAGCATTTT. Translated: CASSQGGSGDQPQHF.

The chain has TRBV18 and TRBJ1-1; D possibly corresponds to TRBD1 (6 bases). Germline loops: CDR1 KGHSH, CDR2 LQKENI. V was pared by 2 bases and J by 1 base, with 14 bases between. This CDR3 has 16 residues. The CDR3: CASSPRLVQGNTEAFF. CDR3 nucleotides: TGTGCCAGCTCACCAAGATTGGTACAGGGGAACACTGAAGCTTTCTTT.